Presented here are 27 T cell receptor beta chains from one specimen sequenced in a study of T cells in Graves' hyperthyroidism and ophthalmopathy (dated by TCRdb to the late 2010s). Libraries were constructed by multiplex PCR. The instrument was an Illumina HiSeq 2000. The TCR beta CDR3 regions were amplified from the RNA transcripts. The first round of RT-PCR for the TCR CDR3 was performed with the HTBI primer set and the Qiagen OneStep RT-PCR kit. In TCRdb, the public reads were trimmed at Q25 with fastp and aligned with MiXCR, with productive beta chains retained. A single entry per CDR3 protein holds the most common genes and DNA from its merged rows. This sample comprises about 420,000 distinct CDR3 sequences, roughly 13% of them detected only once. 5% to 6% of the sample is taken by the ten largest. Sequencing input: blood. All receptors derive from a young woman with Graves' hyperthyroidism.

About this clonotype: A much larger clone differs by one base, so this may be a read error. The genes are TRBV28 and TRBJ2-1; 12 bases fit TRBD2. V shed 5 bases, J shed 7 bases, and the junction held 9 bases outside the gene matches. The CDR3 totals 16 residues. Germline V gene sequence: CDR1 MDHEN, CDR2 SYDVKM. For the CDR3, the DNA is TGTGCCAGCAGTATCCTGACTAGCGGGAGCCGAAATGAGCAGTTCTTC. Protein: CASSILTSGSRNEQFF.

The chain couples TRBV30 to TRBJ1-4, with D unclear. V lost 6 bases, J lost 4 bases, and 6 bases lay in between. Germline V gene sequence: CDR1 GTSNPN, CDR2 SVGIG (reference sequence). The CDR3 contains 11 residues. The CDR3 sequence: CACRVNEKLFF. Here the CDR3 DNA reads TGTGCCTGTAGGGTTAATGAAAAACTGTTTTTT.

This clonotype was observed at least ten times. This chain links TRBV18 with TRBJ2-1; D is possibly TRBD2 (5 bases). Deletions cut 3 bases from V and 8 bases from J, with 14 bases between. CDR3 length: 14 residues. The germline V gene has CDR1 KGHSH and CDR2 LQKENI. CDR3 in DNA: TGTGCCAGCTCACCCGTTCCGGGGAACGATGAGCAGTTCTTC. It translates to CASSPVPGNDEQFF.

This sequence joins TRBV24-1 and TRBJ2-1; 8 bases fit TRBD1. Germline V gives CDR1 KGHDR, CDR2 SFDVKD. Trimming took 6 bases from V and 7 from J; bases not matched to a gene: 13. The CDR3 covers 16 residues. The CDR3 bases are TGTGCCACCAGTAGTGCCTACGGACAGGGCAAGAATGAGCAGTTCTTC. Translation: CATSSAYGQGKNEQFF.

This clonotype has a handful of counts. The chain uses TRBV18 and TRBJ2-5; D gene uncertain. Germline values: CDR1 KGHSH, CDR2 LQKENI. There are 13 residues in the CDR3. V lost 0 bases, J lost 5 bases, and 7 bases lay in between. CDR3 sequence: CASSPPTRETQYF. The CDR3 region has the DNA TGTGCCAGCTCACCACCGACGAGGGAGACCCAGTACTTC.

This clonotype was detected only a few times. V is TRBV7-9 and J is TRBJ2-2, with D maybe TRBD2 (5 bases). Trimming left V 5 bases short and J 3 bases short, with 13 bases between. Germline CDR1 is SEHNR and CDR2 is FQNEAQ (reference sequence). This CDR3 contains 15 residues. The CDR3 is CASSHRDYDTGELFF. The DNA of the CDR3 is TGTGCCAGCAGCCACCGCGACTATGACACCGGGGAGCTGTTTTTT.

In regard to this clonotype: One end of the junction fails to match germline, which may point to a read error. This chain connects TRBV7-9 to TRBJ1-2, with 7 bases that match TRBD1. From germline, CDR1 is SEHNR and CDR2 FQNEAQ (reference sequence). The CDR3 length is 12 residues. The CDR3 here is CAGSIRDSGYTF. The CDR3 DNA reads as TGTGCCGGCAGCATCCGGGACAGTGGCTACACCTTC.

This clonotype was observed a few times. The chain is built from TRBV6-1 and TRBJ2-1; unclear D gene. Germline lookup yields CDR1 MNHNS and CDR2 SASEGT. Deletions cut 5 bases from V and 9 bases from J, with 8 bases between. This CDR3 is built from 11 residues. The CDR3 here is CASSPSFEQFF. The DNA of the CDR3 is TGTGCCAGCAGTCCCAGTTTTGAGCAGTTCTTC.

In its sample, this clonotype was seen many times. The rearrangement joins TRBV19 to TRBJ1-3, with 7 bases that match TRBD1. Trimming cost V 6 bases and J 2 bases; bases outside gene matches: 4. Germline V gene data show CDR1 as LNHDA and CDR2 as SQIVND (reference sequence). This CDR3 is 14 amino acids long. The CDR3 DNA sequence: TGTGCCAGTAGGCTCGGGACAGCTGGAAACACCATATATTTT. Its translation: CASRLGTAGNTIYF.

Ten or more counts support this clonotype. The chain has TRBV6-6 and TRBJ2-7; D possibly corresponds to TRBD2 (6 bases). In germline, CDR1 is MNHNY, CDR2 SVGAGI (reference sequence). This CDR3 spans 15 amino acids. The V and J ends lost 2 bases and 1 base respectively, with 12 bases between them. CDR3 amino acids: CASSYGTSLSYEQYF. The DNA for the CDR3 is TGTGCCAGCAGTTACGGAACTAGCTTATCCTACGAGCAGTACTTC.

The sample holds many counts of this clonotype. The V call is TRBV7-8, the J call TRBJ1-1; 11 bases map to TRBD1. This CDR3 region has 16 residues. Germline trimming cut 5 bases from V and 0 bases from J; bases unmatched to any gene: 5. Germline loops: CDR1 SGHVS, CDR2 FQNEAQ. CDR3 region: CASSAGTGGLNTEAFF. In nucleotides, the CDR3 is TGTGCCAGCAGCGCAGGGACAGGGGGATTGAACACTGAAGCTTTCTTT.

This clonotype appeared many times. CDR3 sequence reads: CASSLPGGPDTQYF. As DNA, the CDR3 is TGTGCCAGCAGTTTACCCGGGGGCCCAGATACGCAGTATTTT. The V call is TRBV12-3 or TRBV12-4, the J call TRBJ2-3; D may correspond to TRBD1 or TRBD2 (6 bases each). This CDR3 region has 14 residues. Trimming left V 2 bases short and J 4 bases short, with 10 bases between.

J is TRBJ1-1 and V is TRBV5-5; a weak D match, TRBD1 (5 bases). With 5 bases removed from V and 0 bases from J, the gap between germline ends came to 14 bases. Germline V gene data show CDR1 as SGHKS and CDR2 as YYEKEE (reference sequence). There are 15 residues in the CDR3. DNA for the CDR3: TGTGCCAGCAGACTCCGGGGCCCAATGAACACTGAAGCTTTCTTT. Protein product: CASRLRGPMNTEAFF.

This chain links TRBV4-3 with TRBJ2-4, with TRBD2 matching over 8 bases. Germline lookup yields CDR1 LGHNA and CDR2 YSLEER. Trimming cost V 2 bases and J 9 bases; bases outside gene matches: 6. The CDR3 spans 14 residues. As DNA, the CDR3 is TGCGCCAGCAGCCAAAAACAGCGGGGGACCATTCAGTACTTC. As protein: CASSQKQRGTIQYF.

This sequence joins TRBV28 and TRBJ2-7, with D perhaps assigned TRBD1 or TRBD2 (5 bases each). Trimming pared 7 bases from V and 4 bases from J, leaving 17 bases between. The CDR3 is 14 residues long. Per germline, CDR1 MDHEN and CDR2 SYDVKM. CDR3 nucleotides: TGTGCCAGCAAACCGAGGGGTGGGGAATACGAGCAGTACTTC. It is translated as CASKPRGGEYEQYF.

In this sample, this clonotype turned up many times. The rearrangement uses TRBV6-2 or TRBV6-3 and TRBJ1-5; unclear D gene. With 6 bases removed from V and 1 base from J, the gap between germline ends came to 10 bases. The germline V gene has CDR1 MNHEY and CDR2 SVGEGT. This CDR3 comprises 14 residues. DNA of the CDR3: TGTGCCAGCAGGACGGGGTTAAGCAATCAGCCCCAGCATTTT. The encoded protein is CASRTGLSNQPQHF.

The table lists this clonotype with a few counts. The chain combines TRBV4-1 with TRBJ1-5, with unresolved D. V lost 0 bases, J lost 6 bases, and 21 bases lay in between. This CDR3 has 18 residues. The germline gives CDR1 MGHRA, CDR2 YSYEKL. This chain's CDR3 is CASSQDPGSKVKTQPQHF. CDR3 nucleotides: TGCGCCAGCAGCCAAGATCCGGGCTCCAAGGTAAAGACTCAGCCCCAGCATTTT.

This clonotype was seen at least ten times. The V gene is TRBV20-1, the J gene TRBJ2-7, with D unclear. The length of the CDR3 is 10 residues. V was shortened by 3 bases and J by 3 bases, with 3 bases between the two germline ends. The germline gives CDR1 DFQATT, CDR2 SNEGSKA (reference sequence). The CDR3 here is CSASGYEQYF. DNA of the CDR3: TGCAGTGCTAGTGGCTACGAGCAGTACTTC.

There are many counts of this clonotype. The rearrangement joins TRBV28 to TRBJ1-3; D may be TRBD1 (6 bases). The V end was cut by 1 base, the J end by 3 bases, with 13 bases between. Germline V gene lookup returns CDR1 MDHEN and CDR2 SYDVKM. The CDR3 has 16 residues. CDR3 DNA sequence: TGTGCCAGCAGTTTATCTCGGGGGGCTGGTGGAAACACCATATATTTT. This encodes CASSLSRGAGGNTIYF.

This clonotype showed up many times. The chain couples TRBV20-1 to TRBJ2-7; 12 bases agree with TRBD2. Germline V lookup: CDR1 DFQATT, CDR2 SNEGSKA (reference sequence). J lost 6 bases, V lost 6 bases, and 6 bases had no gene match. The CDR3 sequence is 13 residues long. The CDR3 protein is CSAPTSGRVEQYF. Here the CDR3 DNA reads TGCAGTGCCCCGACTAGCGGGAGAGTCGAGCAGTACTTC.

This chain uses TRBV6-1 with TRBJ2-4; 7 bases agree with TRBD2. The J segment lost 2 bases and the V segment lost 3 bases, leaving 10 bases of the junction unmatched. The CDR3 consists of 17 residues. CDR1 and CDR2 (germline): MNHNS, SASEGT. This chain's CDR3 is CASSEVMGRGTKNIQYF. The CDR3 nucleotides read TGTGCCAGCAGTGAGGTGATGGGGAGGGGTACCAAAAACATTCAGTACTTC.

The chain joins TRBV6-2 or TRBV6-3 to TRBJ2-3, with TRBD1 as a possible D gene (6 bases). This CDR3 is built from 16 residues. Germline V CDR1 and CDR2: MNHEY, SVGEGT. Trimming left V 6 bases short and J 2 bases short, with 18 bases between. The CDR3 DNA follows: TGTGCCAGCAGAAAAAGGGGGTTTTCCCACACAGATACGCAGTATTTT. As protein: CASRKRGFSHTDTQYF.

This clonotype was counted many times. The gene calls are TRBV12-5 and TRBJ2-7; no definite D call. CDR3 length: 12 residues. CDR1 LGHNT and CDR2 FRNRAP come from the germline V gene. Deletions cut 1 base from V and 6 bases from J, with 7 bases between. The DNA for the CDR3 is TGTGCTAGTGGTTTGGCCCTCCCCGAGCAGTACTTC. It codes for CASGLALPEQYF.

The CDR3 nucleotides read TGTGCCAGCAGTTTTCAAGTGGCCTACGAGCAGTACTTC. Translating gives CASSFQVAYEQYF. The rearrangement uses TRBV28 and TRBJ2-7, with D unresolved. The V gene's germline CDR1 is MDHEN and CDR2 SYDVKM. The CDR3 runs 13 residues. Trimming removed 3 bases from V and 2 bases from J, with 8 bases in between.

This clonotype was counted ten times or more. The chain employs TRBV6-2 or TRBV6-3 and TRBJ2-5; 13 nucleotides line up with TRBD2. Per the germline V gene, CDR1 is MNHEY and CDR2 is SVGEGT. The CDR3 extends over 15 amino acids. V gave up 4 bases and J gave up 5 bases; unmatched junction bases: 4. In nucleotides, the CDR3 is TGTGCCAGCAGTTGGACTAGCGGGAGTCAGGAGACCCAGTACTTC. This sequence encodes CASSWTSGSQETQYF.

The CDR3, as DNA: TGCAGTGTTAGTAGACTAGCGGTGACCACAGATACGCAGTATTTT. Translating gives CSVSRLAVTTDTQYF. The V call is TRBV20-1, the J call TRBJ2-3, with 9 bases aligning to TRBD2. The V gene's germline CDR1 is DFQATT and CDR2 SNEGSKA (reference sequence). The V gene end was trimmed by 7 bases and the J gene end by 2 bases; junction bases not matched to a gene: 10. The CDR3 is 15 amino acids.

As to this clonotype: A much larger clone lies a single base off, so this may be a read error. The chain uses TRBV5-4 and TRBJ2-1; D is uncertain. The CDR3 loop spans 15 amino acids. CDR1 SGHNT and CDR2 YYREEE come from the germline V gene (reference sequence). The chain's CDR3 is CAGSLEEGGRSLQFF. CDR3 nucleotide sequence: TGTGCCGGCAGCTTGGAAGAAGGTGGGCGCAGCCTACAGTTCTTC. Looking up the rest from reference TRBV5-4 and TRBJ2-1 gives the full variable domain: ETGVTQSPTHLIKTRGQQVTLRCSSQSGHNTVSWYQQALGQGPQFIFQYYREEENGRGNFPPRFSGLQFPNYSSELNVNALELDDSALYLCAGSLEEGGRSLQFFGPGTRLTVL.